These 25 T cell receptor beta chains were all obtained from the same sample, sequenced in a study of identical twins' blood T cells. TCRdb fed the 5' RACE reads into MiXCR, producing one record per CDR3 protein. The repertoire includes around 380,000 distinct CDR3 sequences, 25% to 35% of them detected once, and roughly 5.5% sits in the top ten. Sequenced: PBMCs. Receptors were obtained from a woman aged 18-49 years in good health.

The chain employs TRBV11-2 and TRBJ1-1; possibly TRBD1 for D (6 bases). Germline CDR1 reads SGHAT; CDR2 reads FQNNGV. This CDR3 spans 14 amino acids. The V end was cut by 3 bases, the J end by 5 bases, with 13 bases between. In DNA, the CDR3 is TGTGCCAGCAGCTTTGAAAGAGGGGGGACTGAAGCTTTCTTT. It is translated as CASSFERGGTEAFF.

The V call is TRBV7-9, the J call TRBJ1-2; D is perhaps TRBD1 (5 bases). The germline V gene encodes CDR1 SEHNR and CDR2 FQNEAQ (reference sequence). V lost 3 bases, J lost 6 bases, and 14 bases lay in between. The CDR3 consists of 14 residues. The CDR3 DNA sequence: TGTGCCAGCAGCTTCGCCAGGGATAGAGATGGCTACACCTTC. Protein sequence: CASSFARDRDGYTF. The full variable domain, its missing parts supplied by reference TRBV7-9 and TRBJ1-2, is DTGVSQNPRHKITKRGQNVTFRCDPISEHNRLYWYRQTLGQGPEFLTYFQNEAQLEKSRLLSDRFSAERPKGSFSTLEIQRTEQGDSAMYLCASSFARDRDGYTFGSGTRLTVV.

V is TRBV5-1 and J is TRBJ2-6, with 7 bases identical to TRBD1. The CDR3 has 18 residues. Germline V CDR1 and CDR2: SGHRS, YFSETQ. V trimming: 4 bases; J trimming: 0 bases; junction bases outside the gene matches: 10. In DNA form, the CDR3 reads TGCGCCAGCAGCAATCCGGGACAGAGGTTCTCTGGGGCCAACGTCCTGACTTTC. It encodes CASSNPGQRFSGANVLTF.

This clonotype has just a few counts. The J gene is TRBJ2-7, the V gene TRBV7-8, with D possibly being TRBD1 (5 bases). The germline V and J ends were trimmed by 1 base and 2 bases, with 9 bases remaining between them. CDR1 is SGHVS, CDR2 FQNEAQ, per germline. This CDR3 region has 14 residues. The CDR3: CASSLDMTAYEQYF. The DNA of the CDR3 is TGTGCCAGCAGCTTAGACATGACAGCCTACGAGCAGTACTTC.

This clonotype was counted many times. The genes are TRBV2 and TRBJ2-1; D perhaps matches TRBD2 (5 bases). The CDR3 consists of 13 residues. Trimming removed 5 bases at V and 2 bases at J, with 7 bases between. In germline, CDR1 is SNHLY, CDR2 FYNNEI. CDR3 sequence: CASSPGAYNEQFF. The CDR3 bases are TGTGCCAGCAGTCCCGGGGCCTACAATGAGCAGTTCTTC. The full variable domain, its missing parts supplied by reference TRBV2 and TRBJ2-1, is EPEVTQTPSHQVTQMGQEVILRCVPISNHLYFYWYRQILGQKVEFLVSFYNNEISEKSEIFDDQFSVERPDGSNFTLKIRSTKLEDSAMYFCASSPGAYNEQFFGPGTRLTVL.

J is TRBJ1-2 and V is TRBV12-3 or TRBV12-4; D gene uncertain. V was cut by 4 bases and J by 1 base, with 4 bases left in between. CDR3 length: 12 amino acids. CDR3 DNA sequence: TGTGCCAGCAGTTGGCTTAACTATGGCTACACCTTC. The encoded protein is CASSWLNYGYTF.

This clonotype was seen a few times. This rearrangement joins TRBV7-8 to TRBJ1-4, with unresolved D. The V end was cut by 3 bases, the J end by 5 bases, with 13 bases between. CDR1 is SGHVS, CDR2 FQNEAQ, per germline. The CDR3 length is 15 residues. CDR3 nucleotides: TGTGCCAGCAGCTTCTCACACGGACTAAATGAAAAACTGTTTTTT. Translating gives CASSFSHGLNEKLFF.

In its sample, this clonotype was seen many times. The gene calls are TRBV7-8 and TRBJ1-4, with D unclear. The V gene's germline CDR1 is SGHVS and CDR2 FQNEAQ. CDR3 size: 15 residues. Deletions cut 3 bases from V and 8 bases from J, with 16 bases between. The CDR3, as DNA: TGTGCCAGCAGCTTGGCCGCGGGTTCGGAAGAAAAACTGTTTTTT. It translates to CASSLAAGSEEKLFF. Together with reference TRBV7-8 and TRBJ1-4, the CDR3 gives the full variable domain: GAGVSQSPRYKVAKRGQDVALRCDPISGHVSLFWYQQALGQGPEFLTYFQNEAQLDKSGLPSDRFFAERPEGSVSTLKIQRTQQEDSAVYLCASSLAAGSEEKLFFGSGTQLSVL.

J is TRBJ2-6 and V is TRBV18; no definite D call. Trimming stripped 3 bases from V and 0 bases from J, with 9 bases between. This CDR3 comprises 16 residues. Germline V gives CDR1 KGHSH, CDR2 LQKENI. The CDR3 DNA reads TGTGCCAGCTCACCTGGGATTCTCTCTGGGGCCAACGTCCTGACTTTC. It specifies CASSPGILSGANVLTF.

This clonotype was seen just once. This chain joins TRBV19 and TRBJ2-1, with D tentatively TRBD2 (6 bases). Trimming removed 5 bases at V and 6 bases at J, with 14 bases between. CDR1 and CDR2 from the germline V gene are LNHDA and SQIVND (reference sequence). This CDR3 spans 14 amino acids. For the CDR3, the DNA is TGTGCCAGTAGTCCTGTGGGGGGACTCAATGAGCAGTTCTTC. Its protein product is CASSPVGGLNEQFF. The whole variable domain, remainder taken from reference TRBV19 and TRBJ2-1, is DGGITQSPKYLFRKEGQNVTLSCEQNLNHDAMYWYRQDPGQGLRLIYYSQIVNDFQKGDIAEGYSVSREKKESFPLTVTSAQKNPTAFYLCASSPVGGLNEQFFGPGTRLTVL.

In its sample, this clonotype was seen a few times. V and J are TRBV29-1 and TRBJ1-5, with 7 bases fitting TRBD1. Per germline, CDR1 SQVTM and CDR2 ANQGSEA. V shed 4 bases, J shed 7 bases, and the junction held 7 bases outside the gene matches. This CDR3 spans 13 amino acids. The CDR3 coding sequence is TGCAGCGTTGGAGGGCAGGGGGGACAGCCCCAGCATTTT. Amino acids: CSVGGQGGQPQHF.

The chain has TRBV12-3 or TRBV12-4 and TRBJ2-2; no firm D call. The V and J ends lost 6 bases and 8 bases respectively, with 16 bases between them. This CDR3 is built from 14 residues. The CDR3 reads CASRGGINSGELFF. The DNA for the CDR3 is TGTGCCAGCAGGGGCGGCATTAATTCAGGGGAGCTGTTTTTT.

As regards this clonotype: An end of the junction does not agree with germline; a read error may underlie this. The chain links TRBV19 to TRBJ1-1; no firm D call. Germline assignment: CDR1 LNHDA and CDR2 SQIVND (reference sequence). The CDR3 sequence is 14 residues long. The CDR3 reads CASRPTSSTSESFF. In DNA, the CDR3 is TGTGCCAGCCGGCCAACTAGTTCTACAAGTGAATCTTTCTTT.

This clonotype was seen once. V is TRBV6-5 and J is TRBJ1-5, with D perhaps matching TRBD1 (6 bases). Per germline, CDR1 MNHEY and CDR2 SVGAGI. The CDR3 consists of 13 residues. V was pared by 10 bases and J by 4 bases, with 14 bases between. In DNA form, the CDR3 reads TGTGCCACGTCGGACAGCCTTAATCAGCCCCAGCATTTT. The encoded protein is CATSDSLNQPQHF.

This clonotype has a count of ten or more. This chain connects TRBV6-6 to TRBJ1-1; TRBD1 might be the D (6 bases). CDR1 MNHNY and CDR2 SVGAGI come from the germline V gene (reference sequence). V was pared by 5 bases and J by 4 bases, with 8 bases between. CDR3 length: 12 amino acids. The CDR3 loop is CASSTGITEAFF. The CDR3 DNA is TGTGCCAGCAGTACAGGGATCACTGAAGCTTTCTTT.

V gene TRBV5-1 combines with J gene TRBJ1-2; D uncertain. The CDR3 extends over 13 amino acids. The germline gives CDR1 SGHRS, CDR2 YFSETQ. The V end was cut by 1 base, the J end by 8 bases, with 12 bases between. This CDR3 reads CASSLSVSVGYTF. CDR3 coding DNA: TGCGCCAGCAGCTTGAGTGTTTCGGTGGGCTACACCTTC. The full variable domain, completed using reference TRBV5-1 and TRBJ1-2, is KAGVTQTPRYLIKTRGQQVTLSCSPISGHRSVSWYQQTPGQGLQFLFEYFSETQRNKGNFPGRFSGRQFSNSRSEMNVSTLELGDSALYLCASSLSVSVGYTFGSGTRLTVV.

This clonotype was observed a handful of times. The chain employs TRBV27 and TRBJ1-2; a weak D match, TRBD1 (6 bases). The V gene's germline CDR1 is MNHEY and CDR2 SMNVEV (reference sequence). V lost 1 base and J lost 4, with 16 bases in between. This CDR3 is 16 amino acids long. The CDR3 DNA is TGTGCCAGCAGTTTATGGCAACAGGGAGCTTTCTATGGCTACACCTTC. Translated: CASSLWQQGAFYGYTF.

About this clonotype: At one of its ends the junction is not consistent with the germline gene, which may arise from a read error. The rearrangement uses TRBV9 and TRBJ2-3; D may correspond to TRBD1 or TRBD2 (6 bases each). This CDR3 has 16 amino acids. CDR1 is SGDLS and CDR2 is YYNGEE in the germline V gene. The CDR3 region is CASNVGGILSTDTQYF. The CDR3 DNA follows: TGTGCCAGCAACGTAGGGGGGATACTTAGCACAGATACGCAGTATTTT.

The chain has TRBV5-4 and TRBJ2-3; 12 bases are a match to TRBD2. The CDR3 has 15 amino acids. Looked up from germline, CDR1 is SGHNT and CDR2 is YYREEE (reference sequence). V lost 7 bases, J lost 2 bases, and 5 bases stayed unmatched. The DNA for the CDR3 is TGTGCCAGCGGCCTAGCGGGAGGGAACACAGATACGCAGTATTTT. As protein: CASGLAGGNTDTQYF.

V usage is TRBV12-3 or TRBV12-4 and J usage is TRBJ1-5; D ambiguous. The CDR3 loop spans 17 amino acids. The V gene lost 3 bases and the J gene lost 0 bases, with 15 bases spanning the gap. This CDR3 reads CASSFQEVNPSNQPQHF. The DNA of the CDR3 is TGTGCCAGCAGTTTCCAGGAGGTCAACCCTAGCAATCAGCCCCAGCATTTT.

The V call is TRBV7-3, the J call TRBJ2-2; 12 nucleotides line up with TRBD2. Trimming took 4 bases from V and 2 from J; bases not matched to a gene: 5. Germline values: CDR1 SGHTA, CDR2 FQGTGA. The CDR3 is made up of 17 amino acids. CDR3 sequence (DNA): TGTGCCAGCAGCTCGACTAGCGGGGGCCGTAACACCGGGGAGCTGTTTTTT. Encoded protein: CASSSTSGGRNTGELFF. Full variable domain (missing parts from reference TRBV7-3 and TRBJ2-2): GAGVSQTPSNKVTEKGKYVELRCDPISGHTALYWYRQSLGQGPEFLIYFQGTGAADDSGLPNDRFFAVRPEGSVSTLKIQRTERGDSAVYLCASSSTSGGRNTGELFFGEGSRLTVL.

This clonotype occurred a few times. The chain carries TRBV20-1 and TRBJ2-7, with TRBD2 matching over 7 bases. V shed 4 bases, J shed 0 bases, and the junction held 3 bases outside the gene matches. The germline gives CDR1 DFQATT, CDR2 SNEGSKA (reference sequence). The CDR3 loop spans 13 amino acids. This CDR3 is CSAKAGRSYEQYF. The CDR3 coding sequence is TGCAGTGCTAAAGCGGGGCGCTCCTACGAGCAGTACTTC.

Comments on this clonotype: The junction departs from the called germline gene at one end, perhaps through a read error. DNA for the CDR3: TGTGCCATCAGTGAGGGACTTTTCACAGATACGCATTATTTT. Translation gives CAISEGLFTDTHYF. This chain uses TRBV10-3 with TRBJ2-3; perhaps TRBD2 as D (5 bases). CDR1 is ENHRY, CDR2 SYGVKD, per germline. This CDR3 has 14 amino acids.

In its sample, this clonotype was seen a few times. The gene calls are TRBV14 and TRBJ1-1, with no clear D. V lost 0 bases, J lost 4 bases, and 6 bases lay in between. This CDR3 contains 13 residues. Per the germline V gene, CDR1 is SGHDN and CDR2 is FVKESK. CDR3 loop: CASSQEGFTEAFF. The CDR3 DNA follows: TGTGCCAGCAGCCAAGAGGGGTTCACTGAAGCTTTCTTT.

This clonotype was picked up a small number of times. The DNA for the CDR3 is TGCAGCGTTTCCCAGGGGGGCGGCACTGAAGCTTTCTTT. Protein: CSVSQGGGTEAFF. The chain joins TRBV29-1 to TRBJ1-1; TRBD1 agrees at 7 bases. The CDR3 contains 13 residues. Germline values: CDR1 SQVTM, CDR2 ANQGSEA. Germline trimming cut 5 bases from V and 4 bases from J; bases unmatched to any gene: 7.